This T cell receptor beta chain stems from a study of cytomegalovirus exposure and HLA in healthy donors. Study summary: Unique TCRs numbering around 85 million, obtained from HLA-typed donors, made up an early data release.

In nominal health when sampled, donors likely had unrecorded immune exposures nonetheless. Trimming cost V 5 bases and J 2 bases, with 12 bases left between them. Germline V gene lookup returns CDR1 LNHDA and CDR2 SQIVND (reference sequence). The CDR3 runs 14 residues. For this clone: Its specificity is unknown.

Findings and limits, study-wide: Later on, an analysis found that several of the most significant clusters appeared to be linked to common viral pathogens, which included parvovirus B19. The likely explanation for a cluster of highly shared sequence variants was sequencing artifact.

13 Jbeta primers and 60 Vbeta primers were used for the PCR. Clones were read by immunoSEQ multiplex PCR, and TCRdb kept only the in-frame ones, dropping some. The table has around 130,000 clones, roughly 84% seen once; the top ten hold under 3%. The specimen sequenced was PBMCs. This rearrangement joins TRBV19 to TRBJ1-2; no firm D call. The sequence came from a woman younger than 30 in good health and CMV-seropositive. The CDR3 region is CASSPDSRNYGYTF. CDR3 sequence (DNA): TGTGCCAGTAGTCCCGACTCGAGAAACTATGGCTACACCTTC. Looking up the rest from reference TRBV19 and TRBJ1-2 gives the full variable domain: DGGITQSPKYLFRKEGQNVTLSCEQNLNHDAMYWYRQDPGQGLRLIYYSQIVNDFQKGDIAEGYSVSREKKESFPLTVTSAQKNPTAFYLCASSPDSRNYGYTFGSGTRLTVV.